The 17 T cell receptor beta chains below come from one sample, sequenced in a study of PD-1 blockade in classical Hodgkin lymphoma. Exposure to brentuximab vedotin varied, and each patient had relapsed following autologous stem cell transplantation. Data came from immunoSEQ multiplex PCR; TCRdb stores just in-frame clones and leaves some out. The profile shows about 15,000 clones, approximately 80% of them singletons. The sample here was peripheral blood mononuclear cells (PBMCs), taken before the second cycle of nivolumab. Source of these receptors: a human donor with classical Hodgkin lymphoma.

The CDR3 DNA follows: TGTGCCAGCAGCCCGCTCGACGGGGACAATGAGCAGTTCTTC. Translating it yields CASSPLDGDNEQFF. The chain links TRBV7-9 to TRBJ2-1, with a weak D call TRBD2 (5 bases). V shed 5 bases and J shed 5 bases, with 13 bases lying between them. The CDR3 covers 14 residues. The germline gives CDR1 SEHNR, CDR2 FQNEAQ (reference sequence).

V and J are TRBV5-4 and TRBJ2-2, with 7 bases fitting TRBD1. CDR3 length: 17 residues. V gave up 4 bases and J gave up 4 bases; unmatched junction bases: 13. Looked up from germline, CDR1 is SGHNT and CDR2 is YYREEE (reference sequence). CDR3 in DNA: TGTGCCAGCAGCCCGTCGACAGGGCTGCGTCTCACCGGGGAGCTGTTTTTT. Encoded protein: CASSPSTGLRLTGELFF.

The rearrangement links TRBV29-1 to TRBJ2-7; the D gene could be TRBD1 or TRBD2 (5 bases each). Germline CDR1 reads SQVTM; CDR2 reads ANQGSEA. The CDR3 extends over 15 amino acids. Trimming removed 3 bases at V and 0 bases at J, with 15 bases between. The CDR3 region has the DNA TGCAGCGTTGAGATAGGGACGGCCCGCTCCTACGAGCAGTACTTC. Its translation is CSVEIGTARSYEQYF.

This chain joins TRBV29-1 and TRBJ2-2; D gene unclear. CDR3 length: 11 amino acids. V was clipped by 4 bases and J by 7 bases, with 7 bases between them. Germline lookup yields CDR1 SQVTM and CDR2 ANQGSEA. The CDR3 loop is CSVVKLGELFF. As DNA, the CDR3 is TGCAGCGTTGTCAAGCTCGGGGAGCTGTTTTTT.

This rearrangement joins TRBV6-6 to TRBJ1-5; D is undetermined. Deletions cut 0 bases from V and 4 bases from J, with 10 bases between. The germline gives CDR1 MNHNY, CDR2 SVGAGI (reference sequence). This CDR3 region has 15 residues. CDR3 nucleotides: TGTGCCAGCAGTTACTCGAACAGACCTAATCAGCCCCAGCATTTT. It is translated as CASSYSNRPNQPQHF.

This rearrangement joins TRBV18 to TRBJ2-1, with 7 bases lining up with TRBD2. Per the germline V gene, CDR1 is KGHSH and CDR2 is LQKENI. There are 16 residues in the CDR3. Trimming cost V 0 bases and J 0 bases; bases outside gene matches: 2. The CDR3 DNA follows: TGTGCCAGCTCACCACCGCGGGGGAGCTCCTACAATGAGCAGTTCTTC. Encoded protein: CASSPPRGSSYNEQFF. Full variable domain (missing parts from reference TRBV18 and TRBJ2-1): NAGVMQNPRHLVRRRGQEARLRCSPMKGHSHVYWYRQLPEEGLKFMVYLQKENIIDESGMPKERFSAEFPKEGPSILRIQQVVRGDSAAYFCASSPPRGSSYNEQFFGPGTRLTVL.

CDR3 sequence reads: CASRGTEAFF. CDR3 nucleotides: TGTGCCAGCAGGGGGACTGAAGCTTTCTTT. The rearrangement uses TRBV6-5 and TRBJ1-1; unclear D gene. The CDR3 is 10 residues long. The germline V gene encodes CDR1 MNHEY and CDR2 SVGAGI. Trimming stripped 6 bases from V and 5 bases from J, with 4 bases between.

The CDR3 sequence: CASSSRRAQYF. Written as DNA, the CDR3 is TGTGCCAGTAGTTCTAGAAGGGCGCAGTATTTT. The V gene is TRBV19, the J gene TRBJ2-3, with D uncertain. V shed 5 bases and J shed 10 bases, with 10 bases lying between them. Germline V gives CDR1 LNHDA, CDR2 SQIVND (reference sequence). This CDR3 has 11 residues.

The rearrangement uses TRBV2 and TRBJ2-7; 7 nucleotides align to TRBD1. This CDR3 comprises 14 residues. Looked up from germline, CDR1 is SNHLY and CDR2 is FYNNEI. J lost 3 bases, V lost 3 bases, and 5 bases had no gene match. CDR3 bases: TGTGCCAGCAGTGATTCAGGACAGGACTACGAGCAGTACTTC. It is translated as CASSDSGQDYEQYF.

This chain connects TRBV7-9 to TRBJ2-1; D is perhaps TRBD1 (5 bases). The V end lost 3 bases, the J end lost 4 bases, and 13 bases lay between the germline ends. Germline loops: CDR1 SEHNR, CDR2 FQNEAQ (reference sequence). The CDR3 spans 15 residues. CDR3: CASSLGLVPYNEQFF. For the CDR3, the DNA is TGTGCCAGCAGCTTGGGGCTAGTCCCATACAATGAGCAGTTCTTC.

The rearrangement joins TRBV6-6 to TRBJ2-7; D possibly corresponds to TRBD2 (5 bases). The CDR3 spans 12 residues. V was shortened by 1 base and J by 7 bases, with 8 bases between the two germline ends. Germline-derived CDR1 and CDR2 are MNHNY and SVGAGI (reference sequence). CDR3 sequence reads: CASSYYRGEQYF. CDR3 DNA: TGTGCCAGCAGTTACTATAGAGGGGAGCAGTACTTC.

The chain has TRBV6-5 and TRBJ2-3; D remains unclear. The CDR3 has 15 residues. V gave up 2 bases and J gave up 3 bases, with 12 bases separating them. The germline CDR1 and CDR2 sequences are MNHEY and SVGAGI. The CDR3 DNA sequence: TGTGCCAGCAGTTACGGCGGCCATGGGACAGATACGCAGTATTTT. Translated: CASSYGGHGTDTQYF.

This chain links TRBV29-1 with TRBJ2-1, with 7 nucleotides matching TRBD1. The germline CDR1 and CDR2 sequences are SQVTM and ANQGSEA. The CDR3 runs to 14 residues. V lost 5 bases, J lost 3 bases, and 7 bases stayed unmatched. CDR3 loop: CSVTPGGFYNEQFF. CDR3 nucleotides: TGCAGCGTTACGCCAGGGGGATTCTACAATGAGCAGTTCTTC.

This clone showed up just a few times. This chain uses TRBV18 with TRBJ1-2; the D is unclear. CDR3 size: 13 residues. Looked up from germline, CDR1 is KGHSH and CDR2 is LQKENI. The V end was cut by 2 bases, the J end by 4 bases, with 8 bases between. CDR3 sequence (DNA): TGTGCCAGCTCACCAGAGTTGGGCTATGGCTACACCTTC. Its protein is CASSPELGYGYTF.

The rearrangement uses TRBV4-2 and TRBJ2-4, with 9 bases aligning to TRBD2. Trimming took 2 bases from V and 7 from J; bases not matched to a gene: 9. This CDR3 spans 16 amino acids. CDR1 is LGHNA, CDR2 YNFKEQ, per germline. The CDR3 protein is CASSQPTGTSFNIQYF. The CDR3 DNA is TGTGCCAGCAGCCAACCCACCGGGACTAGCTTCAACATTCAGTACTTC.

This rearrangement joins TRBV5-1 to TRBJ1-2; the match to TRBD1 covers 9 bases. Unmatched junction bases numbered 4, after V lost 3 bases and J lost 4 bases. CDR1 and CDR2 (germline): SGHRS, YFSETQ. The CDR3 has 14 residues. The CDR3 DNA sequence: TGCGCCAGCAGCTCCCTGGGACAGGGCTATGGCTACACCTTC. Translation gives CASSSLGQGYGYTF.

The chain is built from TRBV7-9 and TRBJ2-1; D is unclear. V was clipped by 5 bases and J by 9 bases, with 11 bases between them. The germline CDR1 and CDR2 sequences are SEHNR and FQNEAQ (reference sequence). The CDR3 has 12 amino acids. CDR3 sequence (DNA): TGTGCCAGCAGCCTAAGCTGGGGTGAGCAGTTCTTC. It yields the protein CASSLSWGEQFF.